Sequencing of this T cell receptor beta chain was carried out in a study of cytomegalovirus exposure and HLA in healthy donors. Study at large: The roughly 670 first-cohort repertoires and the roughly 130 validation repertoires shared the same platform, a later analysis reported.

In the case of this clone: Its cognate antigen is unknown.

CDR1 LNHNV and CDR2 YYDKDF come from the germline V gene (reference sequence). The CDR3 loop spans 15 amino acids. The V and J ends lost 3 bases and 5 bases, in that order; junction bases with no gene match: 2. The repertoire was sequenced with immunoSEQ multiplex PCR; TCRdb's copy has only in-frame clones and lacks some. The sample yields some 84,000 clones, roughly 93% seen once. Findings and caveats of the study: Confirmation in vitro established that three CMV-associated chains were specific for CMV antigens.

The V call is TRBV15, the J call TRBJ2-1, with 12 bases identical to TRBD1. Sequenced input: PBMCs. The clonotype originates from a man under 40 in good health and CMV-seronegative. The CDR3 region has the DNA TGTGCCACCAGCAGCCGGGACAGGGGGCACAATGAGCAGTTCTTC. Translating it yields CATSSRDRGHNEQFF.